This T cell receptor (beta chain) comes out of a study of T cells in Graves' hyperthyroidism and ophthalmopathy. The investigators amplified TCR beta CDR3 regions from RNA transcripts. A first-round RT-PCR of the TCR CDR3 used the HTBI primer set. One entry per CDR3 protein, called by TCRdb with MiXCR from the multiplex PCR reads. Of about 320,000 distinct CDR3 sequences in the sample, over 15% are singletons; the top ten hold roughly 31%. Sequencing was performed on blood. The receptor was isolated from a young man with Graves' hyperthyroidism.

The CDR3 DNA reads as TGTGCCAGCAGTGCCCCTTGGGGGAGGGCTCCATCAACGTCGGCCGGGGAGCTGTTTTTT. It translates to CASSAPWGRAPSTSAGELFF. The V call is TRBV6-1, the J call TRBJ2-2; 7 nucleotides line up with TRBD2. This CDR3 region has 20 residues. Germline V gene lookup returns CDR1 MNHNS and CDR2 SASEGT. After removal of 4 bases from V and 6 bases from J, the junction contained 23 bases not matched to a gene.